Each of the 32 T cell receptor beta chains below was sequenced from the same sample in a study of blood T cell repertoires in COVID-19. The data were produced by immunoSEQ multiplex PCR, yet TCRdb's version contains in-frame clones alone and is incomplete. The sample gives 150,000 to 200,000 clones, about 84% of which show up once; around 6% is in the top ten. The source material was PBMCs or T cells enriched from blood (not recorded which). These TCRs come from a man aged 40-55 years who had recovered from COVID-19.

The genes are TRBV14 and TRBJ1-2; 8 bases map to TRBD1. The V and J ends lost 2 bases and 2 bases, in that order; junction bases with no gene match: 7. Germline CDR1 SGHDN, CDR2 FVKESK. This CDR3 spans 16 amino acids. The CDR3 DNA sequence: TGTGCCAGCAGCCAATGGGGTCAGGGGGCGAACTATGGCTACACCTTC. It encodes CASSQWGQGANYGYTF.

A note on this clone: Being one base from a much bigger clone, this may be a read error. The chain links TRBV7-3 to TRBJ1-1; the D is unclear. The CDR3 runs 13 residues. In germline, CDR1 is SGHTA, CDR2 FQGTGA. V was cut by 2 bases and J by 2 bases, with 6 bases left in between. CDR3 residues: CASSLQDNTEAFF. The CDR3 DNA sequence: TGTGCCAGCAGCTTACAGGATAACACTGAAGCTTTCTTT.

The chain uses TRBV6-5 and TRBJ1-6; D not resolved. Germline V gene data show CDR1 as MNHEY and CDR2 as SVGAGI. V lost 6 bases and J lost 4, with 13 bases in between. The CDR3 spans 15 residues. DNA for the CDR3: TGTGCCAGCAGCCGCCGTGGGGAGTATAATTCACCCCTCCACTTT. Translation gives CASSRRGEYNSPLHF.

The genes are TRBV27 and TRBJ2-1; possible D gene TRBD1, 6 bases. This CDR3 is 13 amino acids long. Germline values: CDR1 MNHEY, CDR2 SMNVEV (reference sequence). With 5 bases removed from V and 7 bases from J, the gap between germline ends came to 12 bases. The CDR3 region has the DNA TGTGCCAGCAGTCAGGGGAGTTGGAATGAGCAGTTCTTC. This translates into CASSQGSWNEQFF.

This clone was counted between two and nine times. CDR3 nucleotides: TGTGCCAGCAGCTCGACAGGGTGGGGCGACACCGGGGAGCTGTTTTTT. It yields the protein CASSSTGWGDTGELFF. This chain uses TRBV9 with TRBJ2-2, with 7 bases aligning to TRBD1. There are 16 residues in the CDR3. Germline V gives CDR1 SGDLS, CDR2 YYNGEE. The junction had 9 bases not matched to a gene; V was cut back by 4 bases and J by 3 bases.

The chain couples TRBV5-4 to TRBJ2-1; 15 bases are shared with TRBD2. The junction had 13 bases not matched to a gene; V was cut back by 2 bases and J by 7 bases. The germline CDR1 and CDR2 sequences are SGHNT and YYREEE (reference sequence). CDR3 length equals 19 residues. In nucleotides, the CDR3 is TGTGCCAGCAGCTTAGAACCGGGACTAGCGGGGGGTCTTGGGAATGAGCAGTTCTTC. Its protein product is CASSLEPGLAGGLGNEQFF.

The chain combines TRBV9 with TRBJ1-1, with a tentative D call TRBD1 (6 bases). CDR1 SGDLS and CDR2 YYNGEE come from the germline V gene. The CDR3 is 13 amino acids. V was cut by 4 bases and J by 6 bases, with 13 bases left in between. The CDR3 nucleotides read TGTGCCAGCAGCACACCAGGGACATCTGAAGCTTTCTTT. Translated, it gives CASSTPGTSEAFF.

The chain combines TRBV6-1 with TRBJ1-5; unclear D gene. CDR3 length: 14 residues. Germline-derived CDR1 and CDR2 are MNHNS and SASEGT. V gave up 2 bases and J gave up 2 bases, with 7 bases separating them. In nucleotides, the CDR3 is TGTGCCAGCAGTGAAAGAACAGGCAATCAGCCCCAGCATTTT. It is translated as CASSERTGNQPQHF.

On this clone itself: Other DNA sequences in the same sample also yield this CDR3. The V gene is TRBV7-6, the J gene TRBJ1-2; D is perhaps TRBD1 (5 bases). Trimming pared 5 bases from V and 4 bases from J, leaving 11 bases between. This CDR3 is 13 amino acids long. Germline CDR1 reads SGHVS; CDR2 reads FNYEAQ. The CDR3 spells CASSPGEGYGYTF. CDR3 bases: TGTGCCAGCAGCCCGGGGGAGGGCTATGGCTACACCTTC.

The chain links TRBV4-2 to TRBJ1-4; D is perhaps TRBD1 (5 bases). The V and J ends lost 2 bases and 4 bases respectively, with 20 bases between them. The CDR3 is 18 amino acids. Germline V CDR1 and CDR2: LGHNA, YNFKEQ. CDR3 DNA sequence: TGTGCCAGCAGCCAACAGGGAGGGATTCTTTCCGGTAATGAAAAACTGTTTTTT. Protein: CASSQQGGILSGNEKLFF.

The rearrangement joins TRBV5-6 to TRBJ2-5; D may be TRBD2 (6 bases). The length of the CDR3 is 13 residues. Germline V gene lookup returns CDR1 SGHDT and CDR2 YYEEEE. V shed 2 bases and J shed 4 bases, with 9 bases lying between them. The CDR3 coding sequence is TGTGCCAGCAGCTTCCTAGCGAGAGAGACCCAGTACTTC. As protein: CASSFLARETQYF.

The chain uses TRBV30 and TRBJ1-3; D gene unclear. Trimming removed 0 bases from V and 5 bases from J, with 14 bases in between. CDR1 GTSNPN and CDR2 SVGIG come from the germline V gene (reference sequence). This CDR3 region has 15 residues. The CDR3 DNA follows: TGTGCCTGGAGTGTACGGGGAATTCGAAGAAACACCATATATTTT. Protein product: CAWSVRGIRRNTIYF.

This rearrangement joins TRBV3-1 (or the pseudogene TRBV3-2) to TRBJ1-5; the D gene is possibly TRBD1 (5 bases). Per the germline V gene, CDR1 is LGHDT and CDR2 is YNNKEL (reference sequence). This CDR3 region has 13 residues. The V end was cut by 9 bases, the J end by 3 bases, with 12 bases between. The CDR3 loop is CASGDRFNQPQHF. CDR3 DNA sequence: TGTGCCAGTGGCGACAGATTCAATCAGCCCCAGCATTTT.

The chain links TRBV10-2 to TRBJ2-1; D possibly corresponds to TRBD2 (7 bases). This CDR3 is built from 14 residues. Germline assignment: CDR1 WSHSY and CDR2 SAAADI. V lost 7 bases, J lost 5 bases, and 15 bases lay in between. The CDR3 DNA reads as TGCGCCAGCATTCCGGGGGGCCGTAACAATGAGCAGTTCTTC. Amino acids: CASIPGGRNNEQFF.

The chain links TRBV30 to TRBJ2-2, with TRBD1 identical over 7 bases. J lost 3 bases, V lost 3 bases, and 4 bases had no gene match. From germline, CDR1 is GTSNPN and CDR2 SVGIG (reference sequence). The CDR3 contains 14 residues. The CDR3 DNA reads TGTGCCTGGAGGACGGGACAGCACACCGGGGAGCTGTTTTTT. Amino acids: CAWRTGQHTGELFF.

CDR3 region: CSVEQPGGEQYF. The CDR3 DNA reads TGCAGCGTTGAGCAACCTGGGGGGGAGCAGTACTTC. The rearrangement uses TRBV29-1 and TRBJ2-7, with D possibly being TRBD2 (6 bases). Germline CDR1 is SQVTM and CDR2 is ANQGSEA. V shed 3 bases and J shed 7 bases, with 13 bases lying between them. CDR3 size: 12 residues.

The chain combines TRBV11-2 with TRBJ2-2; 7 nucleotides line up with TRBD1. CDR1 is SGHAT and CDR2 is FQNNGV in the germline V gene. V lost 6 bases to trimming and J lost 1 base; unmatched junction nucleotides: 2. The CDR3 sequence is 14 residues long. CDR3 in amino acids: CASRWDRNTGELFF. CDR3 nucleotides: TGTGCCAGCAGATGGGACAGGAACACCGGGGAGCTGTTTTTT.

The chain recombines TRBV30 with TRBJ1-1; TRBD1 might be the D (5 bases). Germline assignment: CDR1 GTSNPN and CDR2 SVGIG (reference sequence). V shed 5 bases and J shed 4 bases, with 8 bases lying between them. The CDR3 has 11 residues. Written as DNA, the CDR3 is TGTGCCTGGGGTAGGGGCACTGAAGCTTTCTTT. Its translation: CAWGRGTEAFF.

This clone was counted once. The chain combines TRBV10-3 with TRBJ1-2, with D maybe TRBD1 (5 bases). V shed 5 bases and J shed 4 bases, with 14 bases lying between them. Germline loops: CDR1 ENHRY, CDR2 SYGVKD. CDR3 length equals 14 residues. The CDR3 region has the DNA TGTGCCATCAGTATAACAGGTGACAGCTATGGCTACACCTTC. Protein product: CAISITGDSYGYTF.

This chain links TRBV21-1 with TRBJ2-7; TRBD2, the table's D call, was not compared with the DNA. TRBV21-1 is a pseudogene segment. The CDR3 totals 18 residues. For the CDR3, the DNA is TGTGCCAGCAGCAGAGGACTAGCGGGGGGGCCCCACTCCTACGAGCAGTACGTC. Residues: CASSRGLAGGPHSYEQYV.

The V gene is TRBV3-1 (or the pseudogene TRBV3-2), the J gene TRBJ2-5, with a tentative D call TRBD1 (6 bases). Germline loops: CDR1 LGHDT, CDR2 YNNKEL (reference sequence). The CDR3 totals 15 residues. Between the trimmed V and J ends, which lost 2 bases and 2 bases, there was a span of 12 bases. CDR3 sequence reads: CASSQMFQGQETQYF. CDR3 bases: TGTGCCAGCAGCCAAATGTTCCAGGGGCAAGAGACCCAGTACTTC.

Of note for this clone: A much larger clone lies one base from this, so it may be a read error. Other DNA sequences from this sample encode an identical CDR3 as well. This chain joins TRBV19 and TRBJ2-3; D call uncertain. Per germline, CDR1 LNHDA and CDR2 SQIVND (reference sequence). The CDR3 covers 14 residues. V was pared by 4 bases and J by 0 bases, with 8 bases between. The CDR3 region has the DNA TGTGCCAGTAGTAGCTTCAGGAGCACAGATACGCAGTATTTT. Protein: CASSSFRSTDTQYF.

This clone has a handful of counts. CDR3 in DNA: TGTGCCAGTAGTAACAGGGGGTCTGGGGCCAACGTCCTGACTTTC. Residues: CASSNRGSGANVLTF. V and J are TRBV19 and TRBJ2-6; 8 nucleotides align to TRBD1. Germline lookup yields CDR1 LNHDA and CDR2 SQIVND (reference sequence). With 4 bases clipped from V and 1 base from J, the junction kept 0 bases outside the gene matches. The CDR3 runs 15 residues.

CDR3 DNA sequence: TGCAGCGTTGGAGGAGGGGTATTTGAAGCTTTCTTT. Translating it yields CSVGGGVFEAFF. The V and J genes are TRBV29-1 and TRBJ1-1; D may be TRBD1 (5 bases). Germline assignment: CDR1 SQVTM and CDR2 ANQGSEA. The CDR3 is 12 residues long. Trimming shortened V by 4 bases and J by 7 bases, and 13 bases separated the two germline ends.

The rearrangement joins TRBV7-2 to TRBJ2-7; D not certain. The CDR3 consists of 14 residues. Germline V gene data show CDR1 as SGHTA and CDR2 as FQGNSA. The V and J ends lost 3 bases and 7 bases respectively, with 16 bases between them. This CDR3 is CASSFASHSAEQYV. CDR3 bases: TGTGCCAGCAGCTTTGCCTCCCATTCAGCGGAGCAGTACGTC.

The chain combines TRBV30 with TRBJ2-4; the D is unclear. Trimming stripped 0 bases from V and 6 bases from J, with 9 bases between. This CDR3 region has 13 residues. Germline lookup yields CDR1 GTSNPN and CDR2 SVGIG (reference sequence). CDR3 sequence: CAWSVLRGNIQYF. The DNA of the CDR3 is TGTGCCTGGAGTGTATTACGAGGAAACATTCAGTACTTC.

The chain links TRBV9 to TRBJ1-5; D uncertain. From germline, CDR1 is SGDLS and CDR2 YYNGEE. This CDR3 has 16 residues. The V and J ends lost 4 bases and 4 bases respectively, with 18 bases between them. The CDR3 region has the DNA TGTGCCAGCAGCCAAGGAATACAGAACTTTAATCAGCCCCAGCATTTT. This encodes CASSQGIQNFNQPQHF.

The CDR3 here is CASLNRPMNTEAFF. The CDR3 DNA is TGCGCCAGCCTAAACAGACCCATGAACACTGAAGCTTTCTTT. J is TRBJ1-1 and V is TRBV5-1; the D is unclear. V dropped 7 bases and J dropped 0 bases, with 13 bases sitting between them. This CDR3 has 14 residues. The germline CDR1 and CDR2 sequences are SGHRS and YFSETQ.

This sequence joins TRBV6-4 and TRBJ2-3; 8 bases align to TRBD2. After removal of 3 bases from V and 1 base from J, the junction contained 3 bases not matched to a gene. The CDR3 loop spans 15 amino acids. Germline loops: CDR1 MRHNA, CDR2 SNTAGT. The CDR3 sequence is CASSEEAGGTDTQYF. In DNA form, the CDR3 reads TGTGCCAGCAGTGAAGAAGCGGGGGGCACAGATACGCAGTATTTT.

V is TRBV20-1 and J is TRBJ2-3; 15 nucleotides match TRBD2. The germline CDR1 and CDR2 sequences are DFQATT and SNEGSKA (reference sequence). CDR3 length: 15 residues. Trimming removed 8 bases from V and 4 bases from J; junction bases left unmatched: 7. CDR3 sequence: CSPSGLAGGSDTQYF. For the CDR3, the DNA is TGCAGTCCAAGTGGACTAGCGGGGGGGTCAGATACGCAGTATTTT.

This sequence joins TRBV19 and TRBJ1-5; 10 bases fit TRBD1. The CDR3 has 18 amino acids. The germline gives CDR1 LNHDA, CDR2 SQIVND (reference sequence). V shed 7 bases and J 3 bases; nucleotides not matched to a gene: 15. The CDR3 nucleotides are TGTGCCAGTACCTTAATCCCCCCCGACAGGGGGCTCAATCAGCCCCAGCATTTT. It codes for CASTLIPPDRGLNQPQHF.

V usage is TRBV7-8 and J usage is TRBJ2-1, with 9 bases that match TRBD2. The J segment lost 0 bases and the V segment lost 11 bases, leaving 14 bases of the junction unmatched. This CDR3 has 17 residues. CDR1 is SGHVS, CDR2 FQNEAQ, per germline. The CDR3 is CAVLRGGIPSSYNEQFF. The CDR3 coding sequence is TGTGCCGTTCTGCGGGGGGGGATCCCTAGCTCCTACAATGAGCAGTTCTTC.